This T cell receptor beta chain was sequenced for a study of CD8 T cells in Susac syndrome. Sequencing targeted TCR beta in blood CD8+ and CD4+ T cells. The multiple sclerosis control group consisted of treatment-naive patients whose relapsing-remitting disease, which was either stable or active, fulfilled revised McDonald criteria. While CD8+ and CD4+ T cells were isolated negatively, TEMRA cells were enriched by FACS. RNA amounts of about 0.5 to 1 ug underwent reverse transcription with random hexamers. A multiplex approach, immunoSEQ multiplex PCR, amplified TCR beta CDR3 across 54 Vbeta and 13 Jbeta. TCRdb re-called the immunoSEQ multiplex PCR reads through MiXCR, storing one row per CDR3 protein. Of 150,000 to 200,000 distinct CDR3 sequences in the sample, 94% are singletons; the top ten hold 0.075% to 0.095%. Germline CDR1 reads MDHEN; CDR2 reads SYDVKM. The CDR3 is 10 amino acids. Trimming took 3 bases from V and 8 from J, leaving 4 bases between them.

The V and J genes are TRBV28 and TRBJ1-1; D gene ambiguous. The clonotype comes from a human donor with multiple sclerosis. Specimen: CD4+ T cells from PBMCs. The CDR3: CASSLGEAFF. CDR3 DNA: TGTGCCAGCAGTTTGGGGGAAGCTTTCTTT.